This T cell receptor beta chain was documented in a study of blood T cell repertoires in COVID-19. TCRdb's copy holds only in-frame clones and misses some; the assay was immunoSEQ multiplex PCR. Among hundreds of thousands of clones listed, less than 90% were seen once. In germline, CDR1 is MDHEN, CDR2 SYDVKM. V lost 10 bases, J lost 0 bases, and 9 bases lay in between. The CDR3 loop spans 12 amino acids. Two consecutive negative NP/OP PCR tests, clearance, or resolved symptoms defined Cohort 3 recovery. V is TRBV28 and J is TRBJ1-1; D possibly corresponds to TRBD1 (5 bases). This TCR derives from a woman aged 50 to 65 who had recovered from COVID-19. Sequencing used PBMCs or T cells enriched from blood (not recorded which). The CDR3 nucleotides read TGTGCCACCGGGGACTTGAACACTGAAGCTTTCTTT. Translating it yields CATGDLNTEAFF.